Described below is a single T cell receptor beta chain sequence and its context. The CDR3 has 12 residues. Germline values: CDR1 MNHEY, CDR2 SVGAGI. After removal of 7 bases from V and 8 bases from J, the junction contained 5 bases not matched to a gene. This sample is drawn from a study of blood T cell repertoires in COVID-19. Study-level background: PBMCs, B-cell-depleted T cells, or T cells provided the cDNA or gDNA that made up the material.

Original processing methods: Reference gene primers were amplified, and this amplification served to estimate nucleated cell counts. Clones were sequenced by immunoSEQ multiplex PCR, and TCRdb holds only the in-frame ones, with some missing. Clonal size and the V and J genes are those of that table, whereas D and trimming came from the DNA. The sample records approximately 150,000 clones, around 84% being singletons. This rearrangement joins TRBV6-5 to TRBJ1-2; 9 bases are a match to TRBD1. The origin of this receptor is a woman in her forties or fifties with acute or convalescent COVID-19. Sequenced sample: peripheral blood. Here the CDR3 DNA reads TGTGCCAGCAAACGGACAGGGGAGGGCTACACCTTC. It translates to CASKRTGEGYTF.